The TCR beta chain described here comes from a study of human T cells and chemical hapten exposure (dated by TCRdb to 2020 to 2023). Notes on the research overall: For sensitization, 2% DPC in acetone was applied to a 2 cm by 2 cm area of upper inner arm skin. Throughout the approximately 25-week study period, patients were also given weekly therapeutic DPC doses on the scalp. Patch testing was done on the upper back using Finn chambers containing 0.01% DPC, and results were scored after 6 days according to International Contact Dermatitis Research Group standards. Alopecia areata with under or over 50% scalp involvement, alopecia totalis and alopecia universalis were represented in the patient cohort, which was mostly female. Libraries were combined into a pool for sequencing, and differences in TCR yield between samples came mainly from small differences in library volumes within the pool. Peripheral blood TCR repertoire changes were tracked in vivo in alopecia patients during primary and secondary sensitization to the hapten diphenylcyclopropenone (DPC). Blood was sampled from patients pre-sensitization (week 0) and at 2, 6 and about 24 weeks after DPC sensitization. Nearly 30 alopecia patients provided blood for TCR sequencing at one to four time points (pre-sensitization, 2, 6 and 24 weeks). The paper's findings and limits, for the study overall: Because every patient had alopecia, a presumed autoimmune disease, the patients' immune response might differ from that of healthy individuals. Repeated subsampling changed both the strength of the expansion versus patch-test correlation and the threshold at which the correlation became significant. Patch test score was positively correlated with the number of PT1 expanded TCRs, with significance at thresholds 8, 16 and 32 but not at 4. Compared with pre-sensitization or healthy control sets, expanded TCRs formed significantly more large CDR3 similarity clusters, which is consistent with antigen-driven responses. DPC sensitization did not change the number of TCRs with a frequency above 1 in 1000, and there was no evidence of changes in global repertoire structure.

The label giving this sample's time point can be read as: patch test 2, 6 weeks after DPC sensitization. Read against the paper, the sample's treatment or condition label means: therapeutic diphenylcyclopropenone sensitization with weekly scalp DPC. At each patch-test visit, blood was drawn before the patch test was applied. Patients were eligible if aged 18 to 70, diagnosed with alopecia and judged suitable for DPC therapy, and pregnant patients were excluded. Total RNA was isolated from unfractionated whole blood collected in Tempus Blood RNA tubes. The method was RACE. The sequencer listed for this sample is NextSeq 500. Library preparation attached unique molecular identifiers to individual cDNA molecules for quantitative, reproducible TCR counting. Each blood RNA sample was used to sequence both TCR alpha and TCR beta chains. Per the original workflow: A median of around 100,000 TCRs per sample was observed, with a range of about 20,000 to 690,600. The Decombinator software suite was used to annotate the V, J and CDR3 of the TCR reads. For the PS versus PT1 abundance plots, all samples were subsampled to the same number of TCRs (28,000). TCRs were defined as expanded if absent before sensitization and observed at least eight times at the 2-week time point. Using fastp trimming at Q25 and MiXCR clonotype assembly, TCRdb reanalyzed the public sequencing data and kept in-frame beta chains. Every CDR3 protein is listed once, alongside the most common genes and DNA of its rows. Clone size and V and J calls follow TCRdb, not the original study. The sample contains over 60,000 distinct CDR3 sequences, 10% of them found a single time. About 6.9% of the sample is in the top ten clones.

This clonotype was detected many times. What antigen it recognizes has not been identified. Base qualities are not at hand, and no much larger clone is one base apart. The CDR3 runs 14 residues from the cysteine to the phenylalanine. Only CDR3 DNA is held: 42 bases, read in frame from base 1. Trimming accounts for 8 bases at V and 9 bases at J, while the number of junction bases matched to no gene is 7. Taken from the germline V gene, the CDR1 and CDR2 loops are SNHLY and FYNNEI. This chain is built from TRBV2 and TRBJ2-1; TRBD2 aligns with 13 central bases. The sequences come from whole blood, collected in connection with sensitization to the hapten diphenylcyclopropenone (DPC). The receptor was derived from a woman aged 50 to 60 with alopecia areata. Some clones in this sample may be carry-over from other donors' samples. Here the CDR3 is given as CASRLAGGVVEQFF. The sequenced DNA: TGTGCCAGCCGACTAGCGGGAGGTGTTGTTGAGCAGTTCTTC. The variable domain in full, with residues beyond the CDR3 obtained from the reference TRBV2 and TRBJ2-1 genes, is EPEVTQTPSHQVTQMGQEVILRCVPISNHLYFYWYRQILGQKVEFLVSFYNNEISEKSEIFDDQFSVERPDGSNFTLKIRSTKLEDSAMYFCASRLAGGVVEQFFGPGTRLTVL.